The clone carrying this T cell receptor (beta chain) occurred a few times. This sample was included in a study of beta chain features in type 1 diabetes. The CDR3 extends over 15 amino acids. The V gene end was trimmed by 0 bases and the J gene end by 9 bases; junction bases not matched to a gene: 4. The germline gives CDR1 SGHRS, CDR2 YFSETQ. What was sequenced were expressed TCRB transcripts, since all of the isolated RNA had been reverse transcribed. The data were produced by immunoSEQ multiplex PCR, yet TCRdb's version contains in-frame clones alone and is incomplete. The data hold about 250,000 clones, with roughly 13% observed a single time.

The chain combines TRBV5-1 with TRBJ1-6; 9 bases align to TRBD1. The source is a woman between 35 and 50 years old in good health. Sequencing was carried out using naive CD4+ T cells from blood. CDR3 residues: CASSLVGTGTSPLHF. Here the CDR3 DNA reads TGCGCCAGCAGCTTGGTAGGGACAGGGACTTCACCCCTCCACTTT. The variable domain in full, with the rest retrieved from reference TRBV5-1 and TRBJ1-6, is KAGVTQTPRYLIKTRGQQVTLSCSPISGHRSVSWYQQTPGQGLQFLFEYFSETQRNKGNFPGRFSGRQFSNSRSEMNVSTLELGDSALYLCASSLVGTGTSPLHFGNGTRLTVT.